These T cell receptor beta chains were read from a single sample in a study of glioma-infiltrating T cells after dendritic cell vaccination. The data were produced by immunoSEQ multiplex PCR, yet TCRdb's version contains in-frame clones alone and is incomplete. The sample holds 80,000 to 100,000 clones, approximately 80% seen once. The sample was blood, taken before dendritic cell vaccination. These receptor sequences come from a human donor with glioblastoma. Each CDR3 is given with its conserved first and last residue. The order of the fields is CDR3 protein, V gene.

CDR3aa: CASSNRDYGYTF; v_gene: TRBV28
CDR3aa: CASGQAKNIQYF; v_gene: TRBV19
CDR3aa: CASSYSDRPSTDTQYF; v_gene: TRBV6-5
CDR3aa: CASRCPGTGFRYMIPEAFF; v_gene: TRBV12-2
CDR3aa: CASSLKAGGIYEQYF; v_gene: TRBV27
CDR3aa: CASRRTRSGYTF; v_gene: TRBV7-2
CDR3aa: CASSLTGTDYGYTF; v_gene: TRBV7-3
CDR3aa: CASSKLGSPYAF; v_gene: TRBV25-1
CDR3aa: CASSPYYPVYNEQFF; v_gene: TRBV7-8
CDR3aa: CASMRLAGGGEQYF; v_gene: TRBV5-1
CDR3aa: CASLRQGTSYGYTF; v_gene: TRBV10-3